A single sample gave rise to the 20 T cell receptor beta chains below, sequenced in a study of OX40 agonist ivuxolimab in advanced cancers. The repertoire was sequenced with immunoSEQ multiplex PCR; TCRdb's copy has only in-frame clones and lacks some. The data show 65,000 to 85,000 clones, approximately 83% seen once. This specimen was CD4+ or CD8+ T cells sorted from blood, taken in a trial of the OX40 agonist ivuxolimab. These receptors were collected from an adult with an advanced solid tumor such as melanoma, head and neck, liver or kidney cancer.

The J gene is TRBJ1-6, the V gene TRBV5-4; D might be TRBD1 (5 bases). From germline, CDR1 is SGHNT and CDR2 YYREEE (reference sequence). There are 16 residues in the CDR3. V was trimmed by 1 base and J by 1 base, leaving 9 bases between them. CDR3 DNA: TGTGCCAGCAGCTTGTGGGGGGGTTCCTATAATTCACCCCTCCACTTT. Protein sequence: CASSLWGGSYNSPLHF.

The chain carries TRBV4-3 and TRBJ1-2; TRBD1 aligns across 12 bases. This CDR3 spans 17 amino acids. J gave up 4 bases and V 5 bases, and 11 bases lay outside the gene matches. Germline V gene lookup returns CDR1 LGHNA and CDR2 YSLEER. CDR3 region: CASSSLPPGQGAYGYTF. The CDR3 DNA reads TGCGCCAGCAGCTCTCTACCGCCGGGACAGGGGGCCTATGGCTACACCTTC.

Only a few counts were recorded for this clone. CDR3 coding DNA: TGTGCCAGCAGCCTCGAGCTGTGGGGGGGGCGCATATCGGCTAATGAAAAACTGTTTTTT. This codes for CASSLELWGGRISANEKLFF. The chain recombines TRBV7-8 with TRBJ1-4, with D perhaps TRBD1 (6 bases). CDR1 is SGHVS, CDR2 FQNEAQ, per germline. The CDR3 covers 20 residues. Deletions cut 5 bases from V and 3 bases from J, with 28 bases between.

For the CDR3, the DNA is TGTGCCAGCAGCTCAGGAGGGGGGATATTATATTTT. The encoded protein is CASSSGGGILYF. V and J are TRBV5-6 and TRBJ1-3; possible D gene TRBD1, 6 bases. The ends were cut back, 3 bases at V and 14 bases at J, with 15 bases in the middle. CDR3 length: 12 residues. Germline lookup yields CDR1 SGHDT and CDR2 YYEEEE.

The chain joins TRBV6-6 to TRBJ1-1, with D possibly matching TRBD1 (5 bases). The CDR3 loop spans 16 amino acids. The V end was cut by 2 bases, the J end by 3 bases, with 16 bases between. The germline CDR1 and CDR2 sequences are MNHNY and SVGAGI (reference sequence). This CDR3 reads CASSYLPGAGDTEAFF. DNA for the CDR3: TGTGCCAGCAGTTACCTCCCTGGGGCGGGGGACACTGAAGCTTTCTTT.

Regarding this clone: Possible read error: a much larger clone is one base away. The chain carries TRBV15 and TRBJ2-7, with D perhaps TRBD1 or TRBD2 (5 bases each). The CDR3 is made up of 13 amino acids. Trimming removed 7 bases at V and 3 bases at J, with 13 bases between. From germline, CDR1 is LNHNV and CDR2 YYDKDF (reference sequence). The DNA for the CDR3 is TGTGCCACCACGGGGTGGGGACGCTACGAGCAGTACTTC. Protein: CATTGWGRYEQYF.

V is TRBV7-3 and J is TRBJ2-1; 8 positions match TRBD1. The CDR3 is 11 amino acids. With V trimmed by 1 base and J by 14 bases, 1 base remained unmatched. CDR1 is SGHTA, CDR2 FQGTGA, per germline. CDR3: CASSLKGQEFF. The CDR3 DNA follows: TGTGCCAGCAGCTTAAAGGGACAGGAGTTCTTC.

The chain has TRBV6-1 and TRBJ1-1; D remains ambiguous. CDR1 and CDR2 from the germline V gene are MNHNS and SASEGT. The CDR3 consists of 14 residues. V was pared by 7 bases and J by 5 bases, with 17 bases between. The CDR3 DNA is TGTGCCAGCATTTCTCAGATAGGGAAGACTGAAGCTTTCTTT. It specifies CASISQIGKTEAFF.

V gene TRBV7-2 combines with J gene TRBJ1-1, with D unclear. The V and J ends lost 1 base and 3 bases respectively, with 9 bases between them. CDR1 and CDR2 (germline): SGHTA, FQGNSA. CDR3 length: 14 residues. The CDR3 here is CASSLGLLYTEAFF. In DNA form, the CDR3 reads TGTGCCAGCAGCTTAGGTCTGCTGTACACTGAAGCTTTCTTT.

J is TRBJ2-1 and V is TRBV9; D not certain. The CDR3 runs 12 residues. Trimming pared 10 bases from V and 4 bases from J, leaving 12 bases between. Germline CDR1 reads SGDLS; CDR2 reads YYNGEE. The CDR3 coding sequence is TGTGCCTTCAAGGCAAGGTACAATGAGCAGTTCTTC. Protein sequence: CAFKARYNEQFF.

The chain uses TRBV7-8 and TRBJ1-2, with D perhaps TRBD1 (5 bases). This CDR3 region has 14 residues. The V end was cut by 1 base, the J end by 8 bases, with 14 bases between. In germline, CDR1 is SGHVS, CDR2 FQNEAQ. The DNA of the CDR3 is TGTGCCAGCAGCTTAGGAGGCAGGGTAGGGGGCTACACCTTC. Its protein product is CASSLGGRVGGYTF.

The J gene is TRBJ1-5, the V gene TRBV9; maybe TRBD1 (6 bases). Germline CDR1 reads SGDLS; CDR2 reads YYNGEE. The CDR3 runs 16 residues. Trimming stripped 0 bases from V and 6 bases from J, with 16 bases between. The CDR3: CASSVGGQDSPQPQHF. Here the CDR3 DNA reads TGTGCCAGCAGCGTAGGTGGTCAGGACAGCCCTCAGCCCCAGCATTTT.

The chain links TRBV6-5 to TRBJ1-2, with TRBD1 matching over 12 bases. The CDR3 sequence is 15 residues long. Trimming took 4 bases from V and 8 from J; bases not matched to a gene: 8. Germline assignment: CDR1 MNHEY and CDR2 SVGAGI. The CDR3 is CASSWRDRGLGGYTF. In DNA form, the CDR3 reads TGTGCCAGCAGTTGGCGGGACAGGGGGCTGGGGGGCTACACCTTC.

The chain joins TRBV6-6 to TRBJ1-2; 11 nucleotides line up with TRBD1. Losses at the gene ends were 4 bases for V and 4 bases for J; bases not matched to a gene: 5. This CDR3 contains 15 residues. The germline gives CDR1 MNHNY, CDR2 SVGAGI (reference sequence). The CDR3 sequence: CASSFTGTGGYGYTF. The CDR3 nucleotides are TGTGCCAGCAGTTTCACCGGGACAGGGGGCTATGGCTACACCTTC.

CDR3 residues: CASTDRGLPDTQYF. In DNA form, the CDR3 reads TGTGCCAGCACCGACAGAGGGTTGCCAGATACGCAGTATTTT. The J gene is TRBJ2-3, the V gene TRBV6-6; either TRBD1 or TRBD2 may supply D (5 bases each). Deletions cut 7 bases from V and 4 bases from J, with 15 bases between. The CDR3 totals 14 residues. From germline, CDR1 is MNHNY and CDR2 SVGAGI (reference sequence).

This chain links TRBV7-2 with TRBJ1-5; the D is unclear. The germline V gene has CDR1 SGHTA and CDR2 FQGNSA. V dropped 3 bases and J dropped 3 bases, with 6 bases sitting between them. The length of the CDR3 is 13 residues. Written as DNA, the CDR3 is TGTGCCAGCAGCTTCAGGTCCAATCAGCCCCAGCATTTT. As protein: CASSFRSNQPQHF.

The chain has TRBV29-1 and TRBJ2-2; 12 bases map to TRBD1. With 7 bases clipped from V and 7 bases from J, the junction kept 4 bases outside the gene matches. Germline V gives CDR1 SQVTM, CDR2 ANQGSEA. This CDR3 comprises 13 residues. CDR3 in DNA: TGCAGCGGGGGACAGGGGGCGGGCGGGGAGCTGTTTTTT. Amino acids: CSGGQGAGGELFF.

The chain uses TRBV11-2 and TRBJ1-2; D is perhaps TRBD1 (5 bases). The CDR3 extends over 17 amino acids. Germline V gives CDR1 SGHAT, CDR2 FQNNGV. Trimming pared 5 bases from V and 2 bases from J, leaving 21 bases between. The CDR3 region has the DNA TGTGCCAGCAGCCCAGCTGGGGTCGGGGGGATGAACTATGGCTACACCTTC. Protein sequence: CASSPAGVGGMNYGYTF.

The chain is built from TRBV5-1 and TRBJ1-3; the D gene is possibly TRBD1 (6 bases). Germline V gene sequence: CDR1 SGHRS, CDR2 YFSETQ. This CDR3 is 17 amino acids long. V was trimmed by 3 bases and J by 4 bases, leaving 20 bases between them. CDR3 loop: CASSYQPGQASGNTIYF. The CDR3 bases are TGCGCCAGCAGCTATCAACCGGGACAAGCCTCGGGAAACACCATATATTTT.

The chain uses TRBV11-1 and TRBJ2-1; D gene unclear. Germline V gene data show CDR1 as SGHAT and CDR2 as FQDESV (reference sequence). The V end lost 4 bases, the J end lost 12 bases, and 25 bases lay between the germline ends. This CDR3 region has 16 residues. CDR3 protein: CASSSIWGSSLTWQFF. As DNA, the CDR3 is TGTGCCAGCAGCTCAATCTGGGGTAGCTCGCTAACATGGCAGTTCTTC.